This TCR beta chain was observed in a study of blood T cell repertoires in COVID-19 (TCRdb year 2020). Turning to the overall study: The collaborator samples originated in the United States, Italy and Spain and spanned the acute and convalescent phases of COVID-19. The prospective study material was composed of cDNA or gDNA derived from T cells, B-cell-depleted T cells, or PBMCs. Subjects who had been exposed to COVID-19, were actively infected with it, or had recovered from it provided the deeply sampled blood TCRbeta repertoires that made up the dataset. A freely available public database, intended as a resource for researchers studying the immune response to SARS-CoV-2, is where the repertoires were released. Samples were obtained from the ongoing ImmuneRACE study (first 160 participants) and from about 1,300 subjects provided by 6 global collaborators. The sample metadata nearly always contained a de-identified subject ID, COVID-19 status, age in years and sex. Where HLA class I and class II types were available, the types were taken from metadata supplied by the sample provider, not from assay-based typing.

CDR1 and CDR2 (SEHNR, FQNEAQ) derive from the germline V gene (reference sequence). Ends trimmed: V by 5 bases, J by 8 bases; bases unmatched to a gene: 4. From cysteine to phenylalanine, the CDR3 is 13 amino acids long. The DNA shown is the 39-base CDR3, in frame from base 1. Collaborating institutions collected whole blood in K2EDTA tubes following their own protocols. Collaborator samples were shipped for TCRbeta analysis as frozen whole blood, isolated PBMCs, or DNA extracted from either sample type. TCRbeta CDR3 regions were amplified from genomic DNA by means of the immunoSEQ Assay, a bias-controlled multiplex PCR. The original methods were these. Nucleated cell counts per sample were estimated from amplification of reference gene primers within the assay. Sequence reads were collapsed and filtered to measure the absolute abundance of every unique TCRbeta CDR3 rearrangement. For each sample, productive Simpson clonality was calculated as the square root of Simpson's diversity index over productive rearrangements. TCRdb took over this immuneACCESS table, retaining in-frame rearrangements with V and J assigned. Such tables are incomplete; in checked studies, under half of the missing clones stem from an unresolved V gene, and the remainder is unexplained. V and J calls and clone size are as listed in that table; D and trimming were resolved from the DNA. The sample data list under 110,000 clones, and over 70% of these were observed just once. Clones ranked in the top ten supply approximately 0.9% of the sample.

The study at large found these results: Clinical and demographic metadata were provided uncurated, with the amount varying by source and participant.

This clone was observed a few times. The antigen this receptor binds is unknown. Per-nucleotide qualities are absent, and no much larger clonotype sits a single base away. The clonotype was recovered from a human donor with acute or convalescent COVID-19. The donor label of this sample is uncertain. In this chain, TRBV7-9 is recombined with TRBJ1-3; 9 bases in between match TRBD1. Sequencing was carried out using peripheral blood. The nucleotide sequence reads as follows: TGTGCCAGCAGCCCGGGACAGGGTTACACCATATATTTT. It specifies CASSPGQGYTIYF. The variable domain in full, with residues beyond the CDR3 obtained from the reference TRBV7-9 and TRBJ1-3 genes, is DTGVSQNPRHKITKRGQNVTFRCDPISEHNRLYWYRQTLGQGPEFLTYFQNEAQLEKSRLLSDRFSAERPKGSFSTLEIQRTEQGDSAMYLCASSPGQGYTIYFGEGSWLTVV.